A single T cell receptor (beta chain) is shown here with its context. The data belong to a study of CD8 T cells in Susac syndrome. Random hexamers served to reverse transcribe roughly 0.5 to 1 ug RNA. TCRdb passed the immunoSEQ multiplex PCR reads through MiXCR, listing each CDR3 protein once. The table shows roughly 180,000 distinct CDR3 sequences, with about 93% occurring only once. Germline values: CDR1 DFQATT, CDR2 SNEGSKA (reference sequence). V was pared by 6 bases and J by 0 bases, with 14 bases of the junction left unmatched. The CDR3 is made up of 18 amino acids. The rearrangement links TRBV20-1 to TRBJ2-6; 7 nucleotides align to TRBD1. Source material: CD4+ T cells from PBMCs. The origin of this receptor is a human donor with multiple sclerosis. As DNA, the CDR3 is TGCAGTGCCCCCCCGGGACAGTCCCCCTACTCTGGGGCCAACGTCCTGACTTTC. This gives the protein CSAPPGQSPYSGANVLTF.